The clone carrying this TCR beta chain was found a few times. As originally analysed: Amplification with reference gene primers provided the estimates of nucleated cell counts. Sequencing was performed with immunoSEQ multiplex PCR; in TCRdb, only in-frame clones are kept and a portion is missing. That table supplies the V and J calls and clone size; D and trimming were determined from the DNA. The table shows under 100,000 clones, with around 82% occurring only once. This record belongs to a study of blood T cell repertoires in COVID-19. Looking at the study overall: The United States, Italy and Spain provided the acute and convalescent COVID-19 samples. T cells, B-cell-depleted T cells, or PBMCs supplied cDNA or gDNA.

Seattle enrolled patients during active infection and tracked them longitudinally. The sequencing sample was made of peripheral blood. The TCR originated in a woman aged 80 or older with COVID-19, enrolled during active disease.

The CDR3 region has the DNA TGTGCCAGCAGCTTGGCGACAGGCTCCCTGTCCTACAATGAGCAGTTCTTC. Translation gives CASSLATGSLSYNEQFF. The chain employs TRBV5-4 and TRBJ2-1; TRBD1 might be the D (6 bases). The CDR3 is 17 residues long. Deletions cut 0 bases from V and 1 base from J, with 14 bases between. Germline CDR1 SGHNT, CDR2 YYREEE (reference sequence).